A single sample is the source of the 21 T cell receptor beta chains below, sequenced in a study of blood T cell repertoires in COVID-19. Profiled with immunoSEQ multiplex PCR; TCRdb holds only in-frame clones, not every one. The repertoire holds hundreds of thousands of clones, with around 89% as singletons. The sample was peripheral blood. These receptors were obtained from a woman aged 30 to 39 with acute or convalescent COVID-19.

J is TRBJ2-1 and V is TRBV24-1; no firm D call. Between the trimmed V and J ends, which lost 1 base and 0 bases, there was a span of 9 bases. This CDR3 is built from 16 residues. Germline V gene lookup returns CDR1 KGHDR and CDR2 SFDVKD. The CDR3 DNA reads TGTGCCACCAGTGATTTTTCTGAGAGCTCCTACAATGAGCAGTTCTTC. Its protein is CATSDFSESSYNEQFF.

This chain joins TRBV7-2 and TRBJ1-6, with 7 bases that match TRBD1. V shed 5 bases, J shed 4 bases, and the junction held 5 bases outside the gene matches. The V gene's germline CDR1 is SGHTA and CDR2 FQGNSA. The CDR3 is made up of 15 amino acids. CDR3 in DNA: TGTGCCAGCAGCCCCTCGGACAGGTATAATTCACCCCTCCACTTT. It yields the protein CASSPSDRYNSPLHF.

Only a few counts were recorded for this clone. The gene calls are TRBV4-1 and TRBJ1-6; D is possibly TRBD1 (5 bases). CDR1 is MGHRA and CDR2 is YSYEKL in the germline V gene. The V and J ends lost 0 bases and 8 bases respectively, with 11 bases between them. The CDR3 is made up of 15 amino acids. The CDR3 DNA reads TGCGCCAGCAGCCAAGAAGTCAGGGTTCATTCACCCCTCCACTTT. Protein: CASSQEVRVHSPLHF.

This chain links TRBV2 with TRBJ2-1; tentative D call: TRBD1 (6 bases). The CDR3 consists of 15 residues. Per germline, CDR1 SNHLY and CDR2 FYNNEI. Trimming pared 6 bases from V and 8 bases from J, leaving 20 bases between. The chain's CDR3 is CASRNRDTVIHEQFF. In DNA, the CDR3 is TGTGCCAGCAGGAACCGGGACACAGTAATCCATGAGCAGTTCTTC.

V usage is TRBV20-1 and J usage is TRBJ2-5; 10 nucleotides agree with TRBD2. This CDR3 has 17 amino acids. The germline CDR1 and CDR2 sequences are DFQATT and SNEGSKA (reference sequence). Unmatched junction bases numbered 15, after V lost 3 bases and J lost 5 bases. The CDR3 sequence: CSASPRKRGGRRETQYF. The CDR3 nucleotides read TGCAGTGCTAGTCCCCGAAAGCGGGGGGGCCGTAGGGAGACCCAGTACTTC.

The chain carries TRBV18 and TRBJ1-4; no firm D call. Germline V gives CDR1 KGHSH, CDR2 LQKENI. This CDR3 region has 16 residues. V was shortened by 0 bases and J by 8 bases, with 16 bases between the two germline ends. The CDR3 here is CASSPPERRVDEKLFF. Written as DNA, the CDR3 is TGTGCCAGCTCACCACCGGAGAGACGAGTTGACGAAAAACTGTTTTTT.

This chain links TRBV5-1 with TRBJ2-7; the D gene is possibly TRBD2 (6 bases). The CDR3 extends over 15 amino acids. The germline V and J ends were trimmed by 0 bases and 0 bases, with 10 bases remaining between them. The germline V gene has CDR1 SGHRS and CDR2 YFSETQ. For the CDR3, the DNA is TGCGCCAGCAGCTTGGCCGGGACTCGCTCCTACGAGCAGTACTTC. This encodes CASSLAGTRSYEQYF. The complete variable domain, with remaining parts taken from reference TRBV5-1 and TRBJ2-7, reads KAGVTQTPRYLIKTRGQQVTLSCSPISGHRSVSWYQQTPGQGLQFLFEYFSETQRNKGNFPGRFSGRQFSNSRSEMNVSTLELGDSALYLCASSLAGTRSYEQYFGPGTRLTVT.

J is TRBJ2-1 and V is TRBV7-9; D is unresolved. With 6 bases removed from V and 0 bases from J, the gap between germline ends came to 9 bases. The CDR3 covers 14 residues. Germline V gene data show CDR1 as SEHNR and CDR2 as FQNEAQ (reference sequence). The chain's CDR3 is CASSGTNSYNEQFF. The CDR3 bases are TGTGCCAGCAGTGGCACCAACTCCTACAATGAGCAGTTCTTC.

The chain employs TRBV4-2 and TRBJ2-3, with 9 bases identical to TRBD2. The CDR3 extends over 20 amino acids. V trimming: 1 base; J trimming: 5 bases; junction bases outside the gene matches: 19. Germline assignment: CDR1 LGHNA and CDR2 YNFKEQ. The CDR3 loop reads CASSQGPPERGASREDTQYF. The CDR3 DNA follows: TGTGCCAGCAGCCAAGGGCCCCCGGAGCGGGGGGCCAGTAGAGAAGATACGCAGTATTTT.

The CDR3 reads CASSLGSPNTGELFF. CDR3 DNA sequence: TGTGCCAGCAGCTTAGGGAGCCCGAACACCGGGGAGCTGTTTTTT. The V and J genes are TRBV7-3 and TRBJ2-2, with D perhaps matching TRBD2 (5 bases). The V gene's germline CDR1 is SGHTA and CDR2 FQGTGA. The CDR3 covers 15 residues. V dropped 2 bases and J dropped 0 bases, with 7 bases sitting between them.

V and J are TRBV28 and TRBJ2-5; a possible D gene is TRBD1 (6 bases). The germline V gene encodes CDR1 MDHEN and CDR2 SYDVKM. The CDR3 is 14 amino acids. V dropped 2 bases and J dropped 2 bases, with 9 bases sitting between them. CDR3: CASSLGGRQETQYF. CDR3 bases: TGTGCCAGCAGTTTAGGGGGCCGGCAAGAGACCCAGTACTTC.

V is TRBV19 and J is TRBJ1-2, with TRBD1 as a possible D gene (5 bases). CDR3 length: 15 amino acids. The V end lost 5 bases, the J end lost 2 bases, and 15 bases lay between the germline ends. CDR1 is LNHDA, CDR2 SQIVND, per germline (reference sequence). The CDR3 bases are TGTGCCAGTAGTTCGTGGGGCCCTTCAAACTATGGCTACACCTTC. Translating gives CASSSWGPSNYGYTF.

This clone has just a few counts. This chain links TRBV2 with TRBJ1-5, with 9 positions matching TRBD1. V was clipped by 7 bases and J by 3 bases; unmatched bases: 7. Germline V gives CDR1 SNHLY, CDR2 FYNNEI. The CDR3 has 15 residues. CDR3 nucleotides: TGTGCCAGCATCCGGGACAGGGTTTTCAATCAGCCCCAGCATTTT. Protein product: CASIRDRVFNQPQHF.

The CDR3 sequence is CASRETGGAADTQYF. Written as DNA, the CDR3 is TGTGCCAGCAGAGAGACAGGGGGAGCGGCAGATACGCAGTATTTT. The J gene is TRBJ2-3, the V gene TRBV27, with TRBD1 matching 9 bases. Germline CDR1 MNHEY, CDR2 SMNVEV (reference sequence). V shed 6 bases and J 4 bases; nucleotides not matched to a gene: 8. The CDR3 covers 15 residues.

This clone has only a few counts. The CDR3 nucleotides are TGTGCCAGCAGTCGCAATACCGGGACTAGCGGGGAGACCTACGAGCAGTACTTC. It translates to CASSRNTGTSGETYEQYF. The chain links TRBV4-2 to TRBJ2-7; 13 bases are a match to TRBD2. V lost 6 bases to trimming and J lost 2 bases; unmatched junction nucleotides: 13. Germline CDR1 LGHNA, CDR2 YNFKEQ. This CDR3 has 18 amino acids.

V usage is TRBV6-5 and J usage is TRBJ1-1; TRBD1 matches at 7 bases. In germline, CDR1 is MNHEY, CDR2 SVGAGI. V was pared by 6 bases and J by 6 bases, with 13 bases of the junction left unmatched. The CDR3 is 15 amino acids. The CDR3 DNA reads TGTGCCAGCAGGCCCTCCACAGGGGCTTATGCTGAAGCTTTCTTT. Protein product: CASRPSTGAYAEAFF.

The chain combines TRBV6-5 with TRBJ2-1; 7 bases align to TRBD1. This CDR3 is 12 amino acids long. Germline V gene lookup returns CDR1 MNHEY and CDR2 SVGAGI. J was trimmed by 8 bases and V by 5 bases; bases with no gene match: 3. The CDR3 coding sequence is TGTGCCAGCAGTCCCACAGGGGATGAGCAGTTCTTC. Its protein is CASSPTGDEQFF.

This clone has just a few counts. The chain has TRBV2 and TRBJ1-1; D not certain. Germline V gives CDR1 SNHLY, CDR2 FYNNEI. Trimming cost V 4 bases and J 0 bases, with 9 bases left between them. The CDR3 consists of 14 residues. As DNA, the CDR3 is TGTGCCAGCAGTGTTTTAGAGCTGAACACTGAAGCTTTCTTT. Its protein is CASSVLELNTEAFF.

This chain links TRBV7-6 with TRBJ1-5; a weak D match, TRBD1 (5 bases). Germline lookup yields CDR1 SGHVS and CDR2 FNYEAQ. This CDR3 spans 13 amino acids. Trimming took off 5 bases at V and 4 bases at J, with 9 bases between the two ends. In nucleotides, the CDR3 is TGTGCCAGCAGCCGACAGATAAATCAGCCCCAGCATTTT. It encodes CASSRQINQPQHF.

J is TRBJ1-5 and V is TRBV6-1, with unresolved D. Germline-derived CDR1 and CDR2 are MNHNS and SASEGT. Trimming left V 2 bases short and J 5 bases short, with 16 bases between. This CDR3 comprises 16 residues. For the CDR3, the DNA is TGTGCCAGCAGTGAAATCCCAGGAGGCCGTGATCAGCCCCAGCATTTT. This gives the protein CASSEIPGGRDQPQHF.

CDR3 bases: TGTGCCAGCGGTCAGGGTCCCGGGGAGCTGTTTTTT. It yields the protein CASGQGPGELFF. The chain links TRBV28 to TRBJ2-2; a weak D match, TRBD1 (5 bases). CDR3 length: 12 residues. The ends were cut back, 8 bases at V and 6 bases at J, with 10 bases in the middle. Per germline, CDR1 MDHEN and CDR2 SYDVKM.